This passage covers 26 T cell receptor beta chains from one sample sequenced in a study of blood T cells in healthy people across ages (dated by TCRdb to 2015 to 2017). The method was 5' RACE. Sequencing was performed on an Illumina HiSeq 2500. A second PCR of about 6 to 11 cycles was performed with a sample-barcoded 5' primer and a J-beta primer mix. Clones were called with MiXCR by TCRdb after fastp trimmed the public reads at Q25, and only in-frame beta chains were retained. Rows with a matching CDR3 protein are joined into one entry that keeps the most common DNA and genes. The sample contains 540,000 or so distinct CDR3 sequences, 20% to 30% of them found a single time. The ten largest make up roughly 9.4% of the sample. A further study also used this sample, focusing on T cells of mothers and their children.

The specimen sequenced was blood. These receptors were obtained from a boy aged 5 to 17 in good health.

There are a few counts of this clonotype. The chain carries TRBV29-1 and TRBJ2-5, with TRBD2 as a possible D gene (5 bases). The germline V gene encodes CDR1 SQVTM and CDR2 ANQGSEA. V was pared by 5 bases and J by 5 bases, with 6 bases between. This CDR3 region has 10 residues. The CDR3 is CSVRGETQYF. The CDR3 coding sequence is TGCAGCGTTCGCGGGGAGACCCAGTACTTC.

The CDR3 is CASSLGFGLAGKAYNEQFF. DNA for the CDR3: TGCGCCAGCAGCTTGGGTTTTGGACTAGCGGGTAAAGCCTACAATGAGCAGTTCTTC. V is TRBV5-1 and J is TRBJ2-7; 11 bases are shared with TRBD2. The assigned J gene may be wrong: the sequence end matches TRBJ2-1 better. Per the germline V gene, CDR1 is SGHRS and CDR2 is YFSETQ. This CDR3 has 19 amino acids.

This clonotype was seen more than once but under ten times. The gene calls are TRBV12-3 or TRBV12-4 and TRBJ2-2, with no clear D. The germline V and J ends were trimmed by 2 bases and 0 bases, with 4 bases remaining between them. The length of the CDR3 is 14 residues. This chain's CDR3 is CASSLRSNTGELFF. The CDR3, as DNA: TGTGCCAGCAGTTTACGATCGAACACCGGGGAGCTGTTTTTT.

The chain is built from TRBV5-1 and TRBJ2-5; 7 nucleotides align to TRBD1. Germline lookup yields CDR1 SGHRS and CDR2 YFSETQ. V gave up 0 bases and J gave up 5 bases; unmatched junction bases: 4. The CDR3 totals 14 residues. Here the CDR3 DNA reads TGCGCCAGCAGCTTGGAAGGGGGCGCGGAGACCCAGTACTTC. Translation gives CASSLEGGAETQYF.

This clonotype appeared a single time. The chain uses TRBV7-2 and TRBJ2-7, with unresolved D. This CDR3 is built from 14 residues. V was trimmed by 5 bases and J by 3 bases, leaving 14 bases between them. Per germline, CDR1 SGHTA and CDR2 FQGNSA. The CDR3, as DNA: TGTGCCAGCAGCCATGATTCTCTTGGCTACGAGCAGTACTTC. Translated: CASSHDSLGYEQYF.

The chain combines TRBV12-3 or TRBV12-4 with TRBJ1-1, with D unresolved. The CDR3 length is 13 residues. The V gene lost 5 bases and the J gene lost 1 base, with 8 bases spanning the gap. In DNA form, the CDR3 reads TGTGCCAGCAGTCCGGCACAGAACACTGAAGCTTTCTTT. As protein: CASSPAQNTEAFF.

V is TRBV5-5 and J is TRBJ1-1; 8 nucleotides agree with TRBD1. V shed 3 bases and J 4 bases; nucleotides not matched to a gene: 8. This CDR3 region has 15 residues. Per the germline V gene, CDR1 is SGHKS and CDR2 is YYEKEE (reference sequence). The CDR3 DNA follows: TGTGCCAGCAGCTCCGAACACACAGGGGGCACTGAAGCTTTCTTT. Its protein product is CASSSEHTGGTEAFF.

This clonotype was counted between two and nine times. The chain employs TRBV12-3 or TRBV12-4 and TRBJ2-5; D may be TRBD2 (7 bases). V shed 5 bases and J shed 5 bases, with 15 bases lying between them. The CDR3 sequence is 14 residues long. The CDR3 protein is CASSPGLGGETQYF. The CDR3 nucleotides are TGTGCCAGCAGTCCTGGACTAGGGGGGGAGACCCAGTACTTC.

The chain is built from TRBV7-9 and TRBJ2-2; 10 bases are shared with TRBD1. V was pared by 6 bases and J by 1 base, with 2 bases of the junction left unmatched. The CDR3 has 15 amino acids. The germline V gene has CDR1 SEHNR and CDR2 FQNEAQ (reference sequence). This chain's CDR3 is CASRDRGMNTGELFF. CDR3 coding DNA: TGTGCCAGCAGGGACAGGGGGATGAACACCGGGGAGCTGTTTTTT.

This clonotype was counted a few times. For the CDR3, the DNA is TGCGCCAGCAGCCAAGAAACGTGGGGCAACACAGATACGCAGTATTTT. Protein product: CASSQETWGNTDTQYF. The chain links TRBV4-3 to TRBJ2-3; perhaps TRBD1 as D (5 bases). Germline CDR1 and CDR2: LGHNA and YSLEER. This CDR3 has 16 residues. Trimming cost V 0 bases and J 2 bases, with 12 bases left between them.

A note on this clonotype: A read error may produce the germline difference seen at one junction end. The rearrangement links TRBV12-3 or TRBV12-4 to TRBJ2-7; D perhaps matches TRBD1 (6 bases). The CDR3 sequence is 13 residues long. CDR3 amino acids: CANSLTGFYEQYF. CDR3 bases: TGTGCCAACAGTTTAACAGGGTTCTACGAGCAGTACTTC.

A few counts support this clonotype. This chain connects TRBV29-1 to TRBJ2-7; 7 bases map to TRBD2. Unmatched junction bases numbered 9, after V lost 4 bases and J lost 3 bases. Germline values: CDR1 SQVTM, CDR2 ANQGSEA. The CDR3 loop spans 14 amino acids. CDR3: CSVGPKGGIYEQYF. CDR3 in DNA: TGCAGCGTTGGACCAAAGGGAGGGATCTACGAGCAGTACTTC.

This CDR3 reads CASSWTSGGLYNEQFF. Written as DNA, the CDR3 is TGCGCCAGCAGCTGGACTAGCGGGGGGTTATACAATGAGCAGTTCTTC. The chain has TRBV5-1 and TRBJ2-1, with 14 bases lining up with TRBD2. V lost 3 bases, J lost 4 bases, and 3 bases stayed unmatched. This CDR3 spans 16 amino acids. Germline V gene sequence: CDR1 SGHRS, CDR2 YFSETQ.

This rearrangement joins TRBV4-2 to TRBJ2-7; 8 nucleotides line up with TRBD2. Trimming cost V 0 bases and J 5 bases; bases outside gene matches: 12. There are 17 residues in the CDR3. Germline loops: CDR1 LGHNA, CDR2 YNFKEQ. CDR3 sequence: CASSQDLRTSGSNEQYF. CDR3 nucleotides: TGTGCCAGCAGCCAAGACTTAAGGACCAGCGGGAGTAACGAGCAGTACTTC.

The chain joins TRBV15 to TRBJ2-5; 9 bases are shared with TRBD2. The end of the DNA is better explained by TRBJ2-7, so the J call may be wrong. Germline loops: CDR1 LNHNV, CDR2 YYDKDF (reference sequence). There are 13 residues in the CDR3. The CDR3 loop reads CATTRAGGYEQYF. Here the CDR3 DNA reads TGTGCCACGACGAGAGCGGGGGGCTACGAGCAGTACTTC.

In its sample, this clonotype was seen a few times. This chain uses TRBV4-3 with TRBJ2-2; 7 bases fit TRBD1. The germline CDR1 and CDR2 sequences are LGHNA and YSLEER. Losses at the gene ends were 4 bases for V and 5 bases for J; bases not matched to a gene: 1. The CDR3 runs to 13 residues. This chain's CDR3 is CASSPQGTGELFF. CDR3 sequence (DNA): TGCGCCAGCAGCCCACAGGGGACCGGGGAGCTGTTTTTT.

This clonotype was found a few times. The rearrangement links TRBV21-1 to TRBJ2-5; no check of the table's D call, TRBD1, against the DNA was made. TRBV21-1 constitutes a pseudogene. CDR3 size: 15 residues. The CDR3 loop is CASSKVKTPDKAQYF. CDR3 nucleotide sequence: TGTGCCAGCAGCAAAGTAAAGACCCCTGATAAGGCCCAGTACTTC.

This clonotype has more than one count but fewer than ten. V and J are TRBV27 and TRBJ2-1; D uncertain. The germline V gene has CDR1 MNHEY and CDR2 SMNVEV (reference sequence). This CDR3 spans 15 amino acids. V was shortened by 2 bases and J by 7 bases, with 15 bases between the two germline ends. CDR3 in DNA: TGTGCCAGCAGTTTAGCGATCCCCTCAAAGAATGAGCAGTTCTTC. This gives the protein CASSLAIPSKNEQFF.

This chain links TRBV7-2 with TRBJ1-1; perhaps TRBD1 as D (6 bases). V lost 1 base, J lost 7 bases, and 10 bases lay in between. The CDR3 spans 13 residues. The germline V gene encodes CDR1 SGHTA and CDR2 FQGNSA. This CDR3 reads CASSLERTVEAFF. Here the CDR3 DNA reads TGTGCCAGCAGCTTAGAACGGACAGTTGAAGCTTTCTTT.

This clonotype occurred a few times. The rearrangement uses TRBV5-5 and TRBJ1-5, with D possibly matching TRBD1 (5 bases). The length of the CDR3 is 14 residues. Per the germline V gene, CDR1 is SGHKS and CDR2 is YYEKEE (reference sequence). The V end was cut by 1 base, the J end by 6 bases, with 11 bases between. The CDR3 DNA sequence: TGTGCCAGCAGCTTGTGGGCAGGGCTTCAGCCCCAGCATTTT. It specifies CASSLWAGLQPQHF.

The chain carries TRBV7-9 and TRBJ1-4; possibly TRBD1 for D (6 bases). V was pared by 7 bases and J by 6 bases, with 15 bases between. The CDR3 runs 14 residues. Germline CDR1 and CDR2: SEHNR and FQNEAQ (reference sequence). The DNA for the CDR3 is TGTGCCAGCAAATTGATCGGGGGCGATGAAAAACTGTTTTTT. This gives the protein CASKLIGGDEKLFF.

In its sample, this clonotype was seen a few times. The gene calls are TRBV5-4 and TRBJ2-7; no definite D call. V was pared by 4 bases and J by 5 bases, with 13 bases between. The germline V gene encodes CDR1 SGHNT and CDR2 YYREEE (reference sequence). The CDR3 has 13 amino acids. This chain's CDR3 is CASSIAGLHEQYF. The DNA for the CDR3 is TGTGCCAGCAGCATAGCAGGTTTACACGAGCAGTACTTC.

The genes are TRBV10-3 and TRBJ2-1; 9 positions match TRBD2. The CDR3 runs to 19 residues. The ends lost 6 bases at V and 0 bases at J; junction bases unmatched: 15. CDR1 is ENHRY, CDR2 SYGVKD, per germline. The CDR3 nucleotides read TGTGCCATCAGCTTCGGGCAAAGCGGGAGGACGAGCTCCTACAATGAGCAGTTCTTC. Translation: CAISFGQSGRTSSYNEQFF.

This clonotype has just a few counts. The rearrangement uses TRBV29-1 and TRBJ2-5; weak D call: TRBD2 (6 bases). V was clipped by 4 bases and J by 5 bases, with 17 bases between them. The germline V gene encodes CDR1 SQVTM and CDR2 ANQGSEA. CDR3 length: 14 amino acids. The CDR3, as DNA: TGCAGCGTTGGGGAGGCAGGGCGACCGGAGACCCAGTACTTC. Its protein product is CSVGEAGRPETQYF.

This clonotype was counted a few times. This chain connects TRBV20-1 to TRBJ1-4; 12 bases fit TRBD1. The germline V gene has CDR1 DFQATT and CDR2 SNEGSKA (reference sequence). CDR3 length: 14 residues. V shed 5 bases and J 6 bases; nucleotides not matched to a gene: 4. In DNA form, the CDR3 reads TGCAGTGCTGGGCGGGACAGGGGGCATGAAAAACTGTTTTTT. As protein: CSAGRDRGHEKLFF.

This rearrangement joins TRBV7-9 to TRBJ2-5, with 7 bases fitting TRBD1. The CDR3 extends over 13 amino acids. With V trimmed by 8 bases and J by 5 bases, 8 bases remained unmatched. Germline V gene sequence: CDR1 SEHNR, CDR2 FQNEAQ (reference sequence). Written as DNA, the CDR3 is TGTGCCAGCGAAAGGGGGCTGCGGGAGACCCAGTACTTC. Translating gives CASERGLRETQYF. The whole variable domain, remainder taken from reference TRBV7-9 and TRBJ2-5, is DTGVSQNPRHKITKRGQNVTFRCDPISEHNRLYWYRQTLGQGPEFLTYFQNEAQLEKSRLLSDRFSAERPKGSFSTLEIQRTEQGDSAMYLCASERGLRETQYFGPGTRLLVL.